Each of the 28 T cell receptor beta chains below was sequenced from the same sample in a study of technical replicates of blood from four donors. Repertoires were generated with immunoSEQ multiplex PCR, while TCRdb's copy carries only in-frame clones and drops some. The sample includes roughly 72,000 clones, 95% to 97% of them seen just once. The specimen was T cells isolated from PBMCs. The source is a human donor in good health.

The rearrangement uses TRBV28 and TRBJ2-7; a possible D gene is TRBD1 (6 bases). Deletions cut 3 bases from V and 4 bases from J, with 16 bases between. Germline V gene lookup returns CDR1 MDHEN and CDR2 SYDVKM. This CDR3 contains 15 residues. The CDR3 region is CASSLPGVSSYEQYF. CDR3 sequence (DNA): TGTGCCAGCAGTTTGCCAGGGGTATCTTCGTACGAGCAGTACTTC.

The chain uses TRBV9 and TRBJ2-7; D possibly corresponds to TRBD2 (5 bases). Germline CDR1 and CDR2: SGDLS and YYNGEE. The CDR3 consists of 16 residues. Trimming cost V 0 bases and J 2 bases, with 15 bases left between them. The CDR3 sequence: CASSVAAGADTYEQYF. The CDR3, as DNA: TGTGCCAGCAGCGTAGCTGCTGGAGCGGATACCTACGAGCAGTACTTC. Filled out from reference TRBV9 and TRBJ2-7, the complete variable domain reads DSGVTQTPKHLITATGQRVTLRCSPRSGDLSVYWYQQSLDQGLQFLIQYYNGEERAKGNILERFSAQQFPDLHSELNLSSLELGDSALYFCASSVAAGADTYEQYFGPGTRLTVT.

This clone was observed once. The chain employs TRBV4-2 and TRBJ2-3, with D possibly matching TRBD2 (5 bases). Trimming cost V 0 bases and J 4 bases, with 14 bases left between them. Germline lookup yields CDR1 LGHNA and CDR2 YNFKEQ. CDR3 size: 16 residues. The chain's CDR3 is CASSQEFAGHADTQYF. CDR3 coding DNA: TGTGCCAGCAGCCAAGAATTTGCGGGCCACGCAGATACGCAGTATTTT.

J is TRBJ2-2 and V is TRBV11-2, with a possible D match to TRBD2 (5 bases). This CDR3 has 15 amino acids. The germline V and J ends were trimmed by 3 bases and 4 bases, with 12 bases remaining between them. From germline, CDR1 is SGHAT and CDR2 FQNNGV. In nucleotides, the CDR3 is TGTGCCAGCAGCTTCGGACTGGTCGGCACCGGGGAGCTGTTTTTT. This sequence encodes CASSFGLVGTGELFF.

The V gene is TRBV7-8, the J gene TRBJ1-1; 10 bases are shared with TRBD1. This CDR3 region has 16 residues. V gave up 5 bases and J gave up 6 bases; unmatched junction bases: 12. Germline V gene data show CDR1 as SGHVS and CDR2 as FQNEAQ. In nucleotides, the CDR3 is TGTGCCAGCAGCCTGGGACAGGGGAGGTTTCTAGCTGAAGCTTTCTTT. It is translated as CASSLGQGRFLAEAFF.

This chain uses TRBV11-3 with TRBJ1-1; TRBD1 matches 9 bases. This CDR3 spans 16 amino acids. In germline, CDR1 is SGHNT, CDR2 YENEEA. The V gene end was trimmed by 9 bases and the J gene end by 1 base; junction bases not matched to a gene: 12. CDR3 region: CARLPGTGRRNTEAFF. CDR3 coding DNA: TGTGCCAGATTGCCAGGGACAGGGCGTAGGAACACTGAAGCTTTCTTT.

CDR3 sequence (DNA): TGTGCCAGCAGCTCGGAATTTACTAGCGGGACTAAGAATGAGCAGTTCTTC. Protein sequence: CASSSEFTSGTKNEQFF. J is TRBJ2-1 and V is TRBV7-2; 10 bases map to TRBD2. Germline V gene data show CDR1 as SGHTA and CDR2 as FQGNSA. V shed 4 bases and J 7 bases; nucleotides not matched to a gene: 13. The CDR3 is 17 amino acids.

The rearrangement joins TRBV20-1 to TRBJ2-3; D remains ambiguous. This CDR3 is 11 amino acids long. V shed 7 bases and J shed 5 bases, with 10 bases lying between them. The germline gives CDR1 DFQATT, CDR2 SNEGSKA (reference sequence). CDR3 in amino acids: CSVPSGDTQYF. The CDR3 region has the DNA TGCAGTGTCCCTTCAGGAGATACGCAGTATTTT.

The chain employs TRBV9 and TRBJ2-5; D remains ambiguous. Trimming shortened V by 3 bases and J by 5 bases, and 8 bases separated the two germline ends. The CDR3 has 12 residues. CDR1 is SGDLS and CDR2 is YYNGEE in the germline V gene. CDR3 bases: TGTGCCAGCAGCGGAAGTCGGGAGACCCAGTACTTC. This sequence encodes CASSGSRETQYF.

V gene TRBV4-3 combines with J gene TRBJ2-1; D is unclear. CDR1 is LGHNA, CDR2 YSLEER, per germline. Trimming took off 0 bases at V and 3 bases at J, with 9 bases between the two ends. This CDR3 spans 15 amino acids. CDR3 coding DNA: TGCGCCAGCAGCCAAGACTTCTCTCTCTACAATGAGCAGTTCTTC. Translated: CASSQDFSLYNEQFF.

This rearrangement joins TRBV27 to TRBJ2-7, with TRBD1 identical over 9 bases. Germline V CDR1 and CDR2: MNHEY, SMNVEV (reference sequence). The CDR3 contains 18 residues. V lost 1 base and J lost 7; bases outside the gene matches: 17. Written as DNA, the CDR3 is TGTGCCAGCAGTTTATTAGTGTTCGTGGGACAGGGAGTCCGGGAGCAGTACTTC. It translates to CASSLLVFVGQGVREQYF.

This clone was found once. The chain uses TRBV6-1 and TRBJ2-3; 14 bases align to TRBD2. J was trimmed by 2 bases and V by 3 bases; bases with no gene match: 4. This CDR3 is 17 amino acids long. Per germline, CDR1 MNHNS and CDR2 SASEGT. CDR3 bases: TGTGCCAGCAGTGAGAGGACTAGCGGGAGGTACACAGATACGCAGTATTTT. Its protein is CASSERTSGRYTDTQYF.

The genes are TRBV9 and TRBJ2-1, with 12 bases that match TRBD2. Trimming took 4 bases from V and 9 from J; bases not matched to a gene: 2. Germline-derived CDR1 and CDR2 are SGDLS and YYNGEE. This CDR3 has 13 amino acids. CDR3 nucleotides: TGTGCCAGCAGCCTAGCGGGAGGGACTGAGCAGTTCTTC. As protein: CASSLAGGTEQFF.

This chain links TRBV11-3 with TRBJ2-1; possibly TRBD1 for D (6 bases). The CDR3 has 15 amino acids. Germline loops: CDR1 SGHNT, CDR2 YENEEA. V was cut by 6 bases and J by 7 bases, with 19 bases left in between. CDR3 in DNA: TGTGCCAGCAGTCAGGGGACGACTGTGATTAATGAGCAGTTCTTC. This translates into CASSQGTTVINEQFF.

The CDR3 sequence: CASSVGSGGSYEQYF. The CDR3 DNA reads as TGTGCCAGCAGCGTGGGAAGCGGGGGCTCCTACGAGCAGTACTTC. The chain is built from TRBV5-4 and TRBJ2-7; 8 bases map to TRBD2. Germline CDR1 reads SGHNT; CDR2 reads YYREEE (reference sequence). The CDR3 totals 15 residues. After removal of 4 bases from V and 0 bases from J, the junction contained 6 bases not matched to a gene.

The chain uses TRBV2 and TRBJ1-1; D is ambiguous. Per the germline V gene, CDR1 is SNHLY and CDR2 is FYNNEI. V lost 3 bases and J lost 1, with 12 bases in between. The length of the CDR3 is 15 residues. Here the CDR3 reads CASSDSSLANTEAFF. The CDR3 bases are TGTGCCAGCAGTGATAGCTCGCTCGCGAACACTGAAGCTTTCTTT.

The chain couples TRBV11-1 to TRBJ1-1; unclear D gene. The CDR3 totals 16 residues. Germline CDR1 SGHAT, CDR2 FQDESV (reference sequence). The germline V and J ends were trimmed by 0 bases and 0 bases, with 11 bases remaining between them. The CDR3: CASSLARGGLNTEAFF. In DNA, the CDR3 is TGTGCCAGCAGCTTAGCGCGGGGAGGGTTGAACACTGAAGCTTTCTTT.

The chain is built from TRBV6-1 and TRBJ2-1; TRBD2 might be the D (6 bases). The CDR3 contains 13 residues. Germline loops: CDR1 MNHNS, CDR2 SASEGT. Trimming left V 3 bases short and J 12 bases short, with 15 bases between. In nucleotides, the CDR3 is TGTGCCAGCAGTGATAGACGGACGGGGGTGCAGTTCTTC. This gives the protein CASSDRRTGVQFF.

The gene calls are TRBV6-4 and TRBJ1-1, with 7 nucleotides matching TRBD1. V was clipped by 10 bases and J by 6 bases; unmatched bases: 11. CDR3 length: 13 residues. Germline loops: CDR1 MRHNA, CDR2 SNTAGT. CDR3 sequence reads: CANTIQGSSEAFF. CDR3 in DNA: TGTGCCAACACTATACAGGGGAGTTCTGAAGCTTTCTTT.

The chain is built from TRBV19 and TRBJ1-1, with D possibly being TRBD1 (5 bases). The germline V gene has CDR1 LNHDA and CDR2 SQIVND (reference sequence). Deletions cut 0 bases from V and 5 bases from J, with 13 bases between. The CDR3 totals 15 residues. The DNA of the CDR3 is TGTGCCAGTAGTATAGAACCTCCCGGGGGAACTGAAGCTTTCTTT. It codes for CASSIEPPGGTEAFF.

This clone appeared a single time. The chain carries TRBV11-3 and TRBJ2-3, with 10 bases matching TRBD1. Losses at the gene ends were 5 bases for V and 3 bases for J; bases not matched to a gene: 5. CDR1 is SGHNT, CDR2 YENEEA, per germline. This CDR3 is 15 amino acids long. The CDR3 DNA sequence: TGTGCCAGCAGCCCGGGACAGGGGTGGACAGATACGCAGTATTTT. Its translation: CASSPGQGWTDTQYF.

The chain recombines TRBV2 with TRBJ2-1; perhaps TRBD1 as D (8 bases). The CDR3 sequence is 15 residues long. From germline, CDR1 is SNHLY and CDR2 FYNNEI. V was clipped by 3 bases and J by 9 bases, with 18 bases between them. The CDR3: CASSEEQGGSGEQFF. The CDR3, as DNA: TGTGCCAGCAGTGAGGAACAGGGGGGGAGTGGTGAGCAGTTCTTC.

The J gene is TRBJ2-7, the V gene TRBV5-4, with TRBD2 matching over 11 bases. Germline V gene sequence: CDR1 SGHNT, CDR2 YYREEE (reference sequence). The CDR3 has 15 residues. With 0 bases clipped from V and 6 bases from J, the junction kept 5 bases outside the gene matches. The DNA for the CDR3 is TGTGCCAGCAGCTTGGATAGCGGGAGGGCCCGCGAGCAGTACTTC. Protein: CASSLDSGRAREQYF.

This clone was seen once. The rearrangement joins TRBV11-3 to TRBJ1-2; D gene ambiguous. The CDR3 is made up of 14 amino acids. Germline CDR1 SGHNT, CDR2 YENEEA. V was trimmed by 5 bases and J by 4 bases, leaving 14 bases between them. Here the CDR3 reads CASSPGELAYGYTF. CDR3 nucleotide sequence: TGTGCCAGCAGCCCAGGCGAGTTGGCCTATGGCTACACCTTC.

The chain carries TRBV6-1 and TRBJ2-7, with TRBD1 as a possible D gene (6 bases). This CDR3 comprises 15 residues. Deletions cut 8 bases from V and 1 base from J, with 18 bases between. The germline V gene encodes CDR1 MNHNS and CDR2 SASEGT. The CDR3 protein is CASFSFSTGSYEQYF. CDR3 nucleotide sequence: TGTGCCAGCTTTTCATTTAGTACAGGGTCCTACGAGCAGTACTTC.

The J gene is TRBJ1-2, the V gene TRBV28, with 9 nucleotides matching TRBD1. Germline V gene sequence: CDR1 MDHEN, CDR2 SYDVKM. Trimming at V came to 6 bases and at J to 6 bases, leaving 8 bases not matched to a gene. The CDR3 sequence is 14 residues long. This chain's CDR3 is CASRPIRDRDGYTF. The CDR3 region has the DNA TGTGCCAGCAGGCCCATTAGGGACAGGGATGGCTACACCTTC.

V gene TRBV23-1 combines with J gene TRBJ2-5, with D perhaps matching TRBD2 (5 bases). TRBV23-1 is an ORF; its function is uncertain. The CDR3 totals 14 residues. V gave up 3 bases and J gave up 5 bases, with 13 bases separating them. CDR3 nucleotides: TGCGCCAGCAGTCAGGACTCCCCTAAGGAGACCCAGTACTTC. Encoded protein: CASSQDSPKETQYF.

The V and J genes are TRBV2 and TRBJ2-7, with 13 nucleotides matching TRBD2. The CDR3 length is 14 residues. The germline CDR1 and CDR2 sequences are SNHLY and FYNNEI. The junction had 1 base not matched to a gene; V was cut back by 4 bases and J by 4 bases. CDR3 protein: CASSGLAGGYEQYF. CDR3 nucleotide sequence: TGTGCCAGCAGTGGACTAGCGGGGGGATACGAGCAGTACTTC.